This T cell receptor beta chain stems from a study of a mutant IDH1 vaccine in newly diagnosed glioma. Study-level information: The sex distribution of treated patients was about 60% male and around 40% female, with a mean age of roughly 40 years.

Time point of the sample: week 5, during vaccination. The investigators gave 300 ug of mutant IDH1 20-mer peptide in each vaccine dose, together with topical imiquimod. Study-wide results and limits: Top peripheral T cell clonotype shifts appeared unrelated to pseudoprogression. Vaccine-induced responses were seen in under 95% of patients, spanning several MHC alleles.

On this clone: Its antigen remains unknown.

Repertoires were generated with immunoSEQ multiplex PCR, while TCRdb's copy carries only in-frame clones and drops some. The table includes about 38,000 clones, roughly 79% detected once. CDR3 length: 13 amino acids. The germline V and J ends were trimmed by 2 bases and 7 bases, with 12 bases remaining between them. The germline gives CDR1 LNHNV, CDR2 YYDKDF (reference sequence). The sequencing used PBMCs, collected from a glioma patient whose treatment included an IDH1 peptide vaccine. The origin of this receptor is a man aged 50-59 years with glioma. The chain links TRBV15 to TRBJ2-7, with D possibly being TRBD1 (5 bases). The CDR3 loop is CATSRFPPGEQYF. In DNA form, the CDR3 reads TGTGCCACCAGCAGATTCCCCCCAGGGGAGCAGTACTTC.